This is a list of T cell receptor beta chains from one sample in a study of identical twins. TCRdb itself ran the 5' RACE reads through MiXCR, one entry per CDR3 protein. The sample contains around 550,000 distinct CDR3 sequences, roughly 15% of which appear only once. These data were likewise used in another study, on yellow fever vaccine responses in identical twins.

Material: CD4+ T cells sorted from blood. Source of these receptors: a woman between 18 and 29 years old in good health. Both conserved end residues are part of each CDR3. A D gene is named only where the DNA matches it firmly. Size tells how often a clone was seen (once, few, many) or the class of an expanded clone, and some rows leave it out.

cdr3_aa	cdr3_nt	d_call	clone_size	v_call	j_call
CASSPPQSLGGAQYF	TGTGCCAGCTCACCACCTCAGAGCCTAGGAGGTGCGCAGTATTTT	.	few	TRBV18	TRBJ2-3
CATSPRGTASGANVLTF	TGTGCCACCAGTCCTCGGGGGACCGCCTCTGGTGCCAACGTCCTGACTTTC	.	.	TRBV24-1	TRBJ2-6
CASSSPDRGTLYEQYF	TGTGCCAGCAGTTCCCCGGACAGGGGGACTCTCTACGAGCAGTACTTC	TRBD1	few	TRBV6-2/TRBV6-3	TRBJ2-7
CASSHRTARETQYF	TGTGCCAGTAGTCACCGGACAGCTCGGGAGACCCAGTACTTC	.	.	TRBV19	TRBJ2-5
CASSKEDINTQYF	TGTGCCAGCAGCAAAGAGGACATCAATACGCAGTATTTT	.	.	TRBV7-2	TRBJ2-3
CASSLGSLAGVADTQYF	TGTGCCAGCAGCTTAGGATCCCTAGCGGGAGTGGCAGATACGCAGTATTTT	TRBD2	once	TRBV7-9	TRBJ2-3
CATSAGTGKETQYF	TGTGCCACCTCGGCCGGGACAGGAAAAGAGACCCAGTACTTC	TRBD1	few	TRBV10-3	TRBJ2-5
CASSLGREQTQYF	TGTGCCAGCAGTTTAGGCAGGGAACAGACCCAGTACTTC	.	few	TRBV28	TRBJ2-5
CASSVDPEYTGELFF	TGTGCCAGCAGCGTAGATCCAGAATACACCGGGGAGCTGTTTTTT	.	few	TRBV9	TRBJ2-2
CASSQEWGRGGGGELFF	TGCGCCAGCAGCCAAGAATGGGGAAGGGGCGGTGGCGGGGAGCTGTTTTTT	.	few	TRBV4-3	TRBJ2-2
CASSPGTRRETQYF	TGCGCCAGCAGCCCTGGGACCCGGAGAGAGACCCAGTACTTC	.	few	TRBV5-1	TRBJ2-5
CASSQGLLSGSAYEQYF	TGCGCCAGCAGCCAAGGCCTACTGAGCGGATCGGCCTACGAGCAGTACTTC	.	.	TRBV4-1	TRBJ2-7
CSVDEGAYYNEQFF	TGCAGCGTTGACGAGGGGGCCTATTACAATGAGCAGTTCTTC	TRBD1	.	TRBV29-1	TRBJ2-1
CASSLIGAYYNEQFF	TGCGCCAGCAGCTTGATAGGGGCGTATTACAATGAGCAGTTCTTC	.	.	TRBV5-1	TRBJ2-1
CASSLWGTGGGTEAFF	TGTGCCAGCAGCTTGTGGGGAACAGGGGGCGGAACTGAAGCTTTCTTT	TRBD1	many	TRBV5-6	TRBJ1-1
CASSYWPPNEQYF	TGTGCCAGCAGTTACTGGCCCCCCAACGAGCAGTACTTC	.	few	TRBV6-5	TRBJ2-7